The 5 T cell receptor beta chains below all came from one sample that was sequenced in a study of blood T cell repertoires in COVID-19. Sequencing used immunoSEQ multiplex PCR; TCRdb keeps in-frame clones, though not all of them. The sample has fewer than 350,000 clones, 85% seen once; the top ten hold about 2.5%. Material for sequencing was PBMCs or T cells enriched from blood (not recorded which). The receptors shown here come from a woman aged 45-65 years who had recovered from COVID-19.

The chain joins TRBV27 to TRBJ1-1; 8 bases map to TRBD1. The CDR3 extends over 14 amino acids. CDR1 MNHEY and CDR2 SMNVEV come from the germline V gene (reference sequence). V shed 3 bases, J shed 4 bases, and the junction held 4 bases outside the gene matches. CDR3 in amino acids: CASSFRGLGTEAFF. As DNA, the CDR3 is TGTGCCAGCAGTTTCAGGGGGCTAGGCACTGAAGCTTTCTTT.

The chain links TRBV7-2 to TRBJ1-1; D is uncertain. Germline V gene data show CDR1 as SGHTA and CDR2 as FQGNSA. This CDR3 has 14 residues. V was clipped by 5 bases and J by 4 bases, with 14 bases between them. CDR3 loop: CASSPEGRGTEAFF. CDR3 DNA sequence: TGTGCCAGCAGCCCGGAGGGTCGGGGCACTGAAGCTTTCTTT.

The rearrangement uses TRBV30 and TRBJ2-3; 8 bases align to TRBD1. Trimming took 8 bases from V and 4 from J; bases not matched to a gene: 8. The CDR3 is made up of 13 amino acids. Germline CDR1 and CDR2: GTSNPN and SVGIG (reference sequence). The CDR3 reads CASDRGSADTQYF. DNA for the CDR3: TGTGCCAGCGACAGGGGCAGCGCAGATACGCAGTATTTT.

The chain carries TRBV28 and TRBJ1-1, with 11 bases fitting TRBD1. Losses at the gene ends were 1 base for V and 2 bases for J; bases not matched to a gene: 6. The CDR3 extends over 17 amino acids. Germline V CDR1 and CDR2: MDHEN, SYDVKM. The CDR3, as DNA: TGTGCCAGCAGTTTATCTGGGACAGGGGGAGTTAACACTGAAGCTTTCTTT. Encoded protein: CASSLSGTGGVNTEAFF.

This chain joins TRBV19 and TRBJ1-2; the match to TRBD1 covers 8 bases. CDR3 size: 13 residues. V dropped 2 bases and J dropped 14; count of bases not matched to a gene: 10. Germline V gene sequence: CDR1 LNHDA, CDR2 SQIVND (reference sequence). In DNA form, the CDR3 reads TGTGCCAGTAGTATACCCGGCGACAGGGGATTAACCTTC. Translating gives CASSIPGDRGLTF.